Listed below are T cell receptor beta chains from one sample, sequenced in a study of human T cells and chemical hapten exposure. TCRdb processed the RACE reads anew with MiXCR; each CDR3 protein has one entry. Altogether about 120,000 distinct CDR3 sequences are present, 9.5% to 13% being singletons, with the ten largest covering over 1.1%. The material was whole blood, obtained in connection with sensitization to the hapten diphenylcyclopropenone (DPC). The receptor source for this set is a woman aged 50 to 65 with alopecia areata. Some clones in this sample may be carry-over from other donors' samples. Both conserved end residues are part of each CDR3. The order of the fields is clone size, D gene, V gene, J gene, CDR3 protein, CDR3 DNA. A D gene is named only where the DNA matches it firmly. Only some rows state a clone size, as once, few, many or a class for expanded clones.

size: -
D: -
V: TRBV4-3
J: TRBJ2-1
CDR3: CASSQEKMRASEQFF
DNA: TGCGCCAGCAGCCAAGAGAAGATGAGGGCCAGTGAGCAGTTCTTC

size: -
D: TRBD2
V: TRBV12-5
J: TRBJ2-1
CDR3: CASGLASSGSYEQFF
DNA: TGTGCTAGTGGTTTGGCGTCTAGCGGGAGTTATGAGCAGTTCTTC

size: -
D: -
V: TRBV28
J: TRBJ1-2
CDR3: CASSSGTNYGYTF
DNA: TGTGCCAGCAGTTCTGGGACTAACTATGGCTACACCTTC

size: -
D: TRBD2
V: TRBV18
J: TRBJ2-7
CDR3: CVSSPTSGSYEQYF
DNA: TGTGTCAGCTCTCCGACTAGCGGCTCCTACGAGCAGTACTTC

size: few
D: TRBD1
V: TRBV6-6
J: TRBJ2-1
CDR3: CASSYIQGGNYEQFF
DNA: TGTGCCAGCAGTTATATACAGGGGGGAAACTATGAGCAGTTCTTC

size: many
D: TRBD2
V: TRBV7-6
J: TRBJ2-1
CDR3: CASSLAGQRGGGEQFF
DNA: TGTGCCAGCAGCTTAGCGGGGCAGCGGGGGGGCGGTGAGCAGTTCTTC

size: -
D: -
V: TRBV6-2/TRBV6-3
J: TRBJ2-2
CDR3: CASSYHATTTGELFF
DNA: TGTGCCAGCAGTTACCATGCTACTACAACCGGGGAGCTGTTTTTT

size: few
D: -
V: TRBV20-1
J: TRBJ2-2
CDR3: CSARSPNGLPGELFF
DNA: TGCAGTGCTAGATCTCCTAATGGACTGCCCGGGGAGCTGTTTTTT

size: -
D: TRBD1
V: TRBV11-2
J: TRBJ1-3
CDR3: CASSLQGGFYGNTIYF
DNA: TGTGCCAGCAGCTTACAAGGGGGCTTTTACGGAAACACCATATATTTT

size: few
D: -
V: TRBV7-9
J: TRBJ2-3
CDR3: CAQERFSTDTQYF
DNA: TGTGCCCAAGAACGCTTTAGCACAGATACGCAGTATTTT

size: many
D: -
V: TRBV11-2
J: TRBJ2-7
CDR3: CASSLDYRYEQYF
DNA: TGTGCCAGCAGCTTAGATTATCGCTACGAGCAGTACTTC

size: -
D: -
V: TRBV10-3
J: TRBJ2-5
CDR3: CAISDRQETQYF
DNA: TGTGCCATCAGTGACAGGCAAGAGACCCAGTACTTC

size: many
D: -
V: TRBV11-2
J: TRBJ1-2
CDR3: CASSPSLNYGYTF
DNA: TGTGCCAGCAGCCCCTCGCTTAACTATGGCTACACCTTC

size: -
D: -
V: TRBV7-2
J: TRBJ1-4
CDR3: CASSLTNEKLFF
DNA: TGTGCCAGCAGCTTAACTAATGAAAAACTGTTTTTT

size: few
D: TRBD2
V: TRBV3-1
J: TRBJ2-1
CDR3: CASSQILAGSYNEQFF
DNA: TGTGCCAGCAGCCAAATTCTAGCGGGCTCCTACAATGAGCAGTTCTTC

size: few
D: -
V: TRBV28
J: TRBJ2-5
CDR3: CASSLAGTGKETQYF
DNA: TGTGCCAGCAGTTTAGCTGGGACCGGAAAAGAGACCCAGTACTTC

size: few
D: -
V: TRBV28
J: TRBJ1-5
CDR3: CASRPAWGSSNQPQHF
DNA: TGTGCCAGCCGCCCCGCGTGGGGGTCCAGCAATCAGCCCCAGCATTTT

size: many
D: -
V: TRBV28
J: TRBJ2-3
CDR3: CASSISTDTQYF
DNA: TGTGCCAGCAGCATTTCCACAGATACGCAGTATTTT

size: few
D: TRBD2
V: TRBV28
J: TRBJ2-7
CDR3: CASMLGRLHEQYF
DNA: TGTGCCAGCATGCTCGGGAGGCTCCACGAGCAGTACTTC

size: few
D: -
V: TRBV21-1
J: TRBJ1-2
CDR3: CASSQGKANYGYTF
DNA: TGTGCCAGCAGCCAGGGGAAAGCTAACTATGGCTACACCTTC

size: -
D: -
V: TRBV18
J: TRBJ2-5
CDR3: CASSPPLTAQETQYF
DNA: TGTGCCAGCTCACCACCGTTGACAGCCCAAGAGACCCAGTACTTC

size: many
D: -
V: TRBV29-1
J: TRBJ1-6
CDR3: CSVQDSYNSPLHF
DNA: TGCAGCGTCCAAGACAGTTATAATTCACCCCTCCACTTT

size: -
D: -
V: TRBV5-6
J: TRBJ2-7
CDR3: CASSLRGLSYEQYF
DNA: TGTGCCAGCAGCTTGAGGGGACTCAGCTACGAGCAGTACTTC

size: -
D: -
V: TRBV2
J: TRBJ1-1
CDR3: CAKISLLNTEAFF
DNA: TGTGCCAAGATAAGCCTTCTGAACACTGAAGCTTTCTTT

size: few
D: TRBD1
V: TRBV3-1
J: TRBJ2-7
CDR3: CASSQGRGRPPYEQYF
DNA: TGTGCCAGCAGCCAAGGAAGGGGGCGCCCCCCCTACGAGCAGTACTTC

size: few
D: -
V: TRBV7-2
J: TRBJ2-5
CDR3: CASSLGSLQETQYF
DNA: TGTGCCAGCAGCTTAGGGAGCCTACAAGAGACCCAGTACTTC

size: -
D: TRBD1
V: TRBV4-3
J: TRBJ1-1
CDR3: CASSQDGSGTGNTEAFF
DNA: TGCGCCAGCAGCCAAGACGGTTCCGGGACAGGGAACACTGAAGCTTTCTTT

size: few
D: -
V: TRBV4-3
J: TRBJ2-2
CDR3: CASSQEASPPGELFF
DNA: TGCGCCAGCAGCCAAGAGGCTAGTCCTCCCGGGGAGCTGTTTTTT

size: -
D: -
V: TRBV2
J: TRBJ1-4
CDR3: CASRGTDGKLFF
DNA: TGTGCCAGCAGGGGAACGGACGGAAAACTGTTTTTT

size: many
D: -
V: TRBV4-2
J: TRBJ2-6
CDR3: CASSQEGTAGANVLTF
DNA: TGTGCCAGCAGCCAAGAGGGCACAGCTGGGGCCAACGTCCTGACTTTC

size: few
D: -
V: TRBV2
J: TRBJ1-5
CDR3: CASSDILITQPQHF
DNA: TGTGCCAGCAGTGACATCTTAATCACTCAGCCCCAGCATTTT

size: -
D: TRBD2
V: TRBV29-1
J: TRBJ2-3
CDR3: CSVEDQGEGSGSYWYTQYF
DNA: TGCAGCGTTGAAGATCAAGGGGAGGGTAGCGGGAGTTATTGGTATACGCAGTATTTT

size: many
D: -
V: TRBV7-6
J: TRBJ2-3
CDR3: CASSSTIYTQYF
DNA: TGTGCCAGCAGCTCTACTATTTATACGCAGTATTTT

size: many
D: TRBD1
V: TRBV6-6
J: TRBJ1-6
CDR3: CASSYPTGTDNSPLHF
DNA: TGTGCCAGCAGTTACCCCACCGGGACAGATAATTCACCCCTCCACTTT

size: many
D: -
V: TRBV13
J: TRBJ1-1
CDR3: CASSNIANTEAFF
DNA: TGTGCCAGCAGCAACATAGCGAACACTGAAGCTTTCTTT

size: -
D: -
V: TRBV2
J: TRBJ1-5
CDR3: CASTEGQGSSNQPQHF
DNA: TGTGCCAGCACCGAAGGGCAGGGGAGTAGCAATCAGCCCCAGCATTTT

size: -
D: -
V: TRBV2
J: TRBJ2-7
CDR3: CASSVASRGQYF
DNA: TGTGCCAGCAGCGTCGCCAGCAGGGGGCAGTACTTC

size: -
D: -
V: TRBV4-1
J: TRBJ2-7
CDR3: CASSQVGTDYEQYF
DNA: TGCGCCAGCAGCCAAGTTGGGACCGACTACGAGCAGTACTTC

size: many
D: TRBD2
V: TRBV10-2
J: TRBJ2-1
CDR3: CASSEFSSGNNEQFF
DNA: TGCGCCAGCAGTGAGTTTTCTAGCGGGAACAATGAGCAGTTCTTC